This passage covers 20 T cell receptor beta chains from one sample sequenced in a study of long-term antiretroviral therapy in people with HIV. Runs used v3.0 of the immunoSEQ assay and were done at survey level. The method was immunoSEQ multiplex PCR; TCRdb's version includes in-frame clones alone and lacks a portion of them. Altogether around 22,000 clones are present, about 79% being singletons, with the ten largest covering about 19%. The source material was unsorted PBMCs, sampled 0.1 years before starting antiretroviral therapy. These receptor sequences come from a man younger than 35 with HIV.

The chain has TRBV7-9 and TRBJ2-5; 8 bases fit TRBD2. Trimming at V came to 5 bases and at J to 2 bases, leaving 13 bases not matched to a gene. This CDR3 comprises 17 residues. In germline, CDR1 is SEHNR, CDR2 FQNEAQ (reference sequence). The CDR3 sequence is CASSAYDGGGYQETQYF. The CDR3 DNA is TGTGCCAGCAGCGCGTATGATGGCGGGGGGTATCAAGAGACCCAGTACTTC.

Here the CDR3 reads CASSLQSGAPYNEQFF. In DNA form, the CDR3 reads TGTGCCAGCAGCCTACAGTCAGGGGCCCCCTACAATGAGCAGTTCTTC. The chain couples TRBV4-2 to TRBJ2-1; D is perhaps TRBD1 (6 bases). CDR3 size: 16 residues. The V end was cut by 4 bases, the J end by 2 bases, with 15 bases between. Germline CDR1 reads LGHNA; CDR2 reads YNFKEQ.

CDR3 residues: CASSPTSRLYGYTF. The CDR3 nucleotides are TGTGCCAGCAGTCCGACCTCCAGGCTCTATGGCTACACCTTC. The J gene is TRBJ1-2, the V gene TRBV6-5; D is unclear. This CDR3 has 14 amino acids. Germline values: CDR1 MNHEY, CDR2 SVGAGI. V lost 5 bases and J lost 4, with 14 bases in between.

The CDR3 DNA follows: TGTGCCAGCAGCGTAGGAGGGGGAGTATCCTACGAGCAGTACTTC. This translates into CASSVGGGVSYEQYF. The chain recombines TRBV9 with TRBJ2-7, with D perhaps matching TRBD1 (6 bases). V was trimmed by 0 bases and J by 1 base, leaving 11 bases between them. CDR3 size: 15 residues. Germline loops: CDR1 SGDLS, CDR2 YYNGEE.

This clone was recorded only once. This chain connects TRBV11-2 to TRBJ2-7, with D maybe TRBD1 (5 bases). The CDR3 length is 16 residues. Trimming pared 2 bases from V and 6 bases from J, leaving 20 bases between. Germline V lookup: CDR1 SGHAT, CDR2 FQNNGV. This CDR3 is CASSLILEQGKGEQYF. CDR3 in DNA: TGTGCCAGCAGCTTAATCCTGGAGCAGGGTAAGGGCGAGCAGTACTTC.

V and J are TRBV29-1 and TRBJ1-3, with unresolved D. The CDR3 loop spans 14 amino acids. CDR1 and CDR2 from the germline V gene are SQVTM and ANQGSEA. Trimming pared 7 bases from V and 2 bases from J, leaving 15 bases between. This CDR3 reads CSAEDPRAGNTIYF. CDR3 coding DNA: TGCAGCGCCGAAGATCCTAGGGCTGGAAACACCATATATTTT.

This CDR3 is CASSFPDRRNQPQHF. The CDR3 DNA reads as TGTGCCAGTAGTTTCCCCGACAGGAGAAATCAGCCCCAGCATTTT. This chain uses TRBV19 with TRBJ1-5, with D perhaps TRBD1 (6 bases). The CDR3 runs 15 residues. Germline loops: CDR1 LNHDA, CDR2 SQIVND (reference sequence). V was trimmed by 5 bases and J by 4 bases, leaving 15 bases between them.

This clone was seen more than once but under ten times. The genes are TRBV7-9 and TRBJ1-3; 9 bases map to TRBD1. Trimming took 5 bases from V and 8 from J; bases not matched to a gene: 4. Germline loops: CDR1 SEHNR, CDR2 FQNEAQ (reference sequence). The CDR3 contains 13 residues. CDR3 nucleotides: TGTGCCAGCAGCCCCGGACAGGGGCACACCATATATTTT. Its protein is CASSPGQGHTIYF.

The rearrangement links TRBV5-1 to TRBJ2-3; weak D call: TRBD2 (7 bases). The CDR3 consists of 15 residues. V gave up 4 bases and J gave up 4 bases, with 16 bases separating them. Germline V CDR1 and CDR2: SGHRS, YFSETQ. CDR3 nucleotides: TGCGCCAGCAGCGGACAGACTAGCTCCGCAGATACGCAGTATTTT. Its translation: CASSGQTSSADTQYF.

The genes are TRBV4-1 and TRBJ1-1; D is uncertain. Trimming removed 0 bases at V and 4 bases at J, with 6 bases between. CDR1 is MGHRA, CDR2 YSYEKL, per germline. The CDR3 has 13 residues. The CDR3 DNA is TGCGCCAGCAGCCAAGAGAGTAGCACTGAAGCTTTCTTT. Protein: CASSQESSTEAFF.

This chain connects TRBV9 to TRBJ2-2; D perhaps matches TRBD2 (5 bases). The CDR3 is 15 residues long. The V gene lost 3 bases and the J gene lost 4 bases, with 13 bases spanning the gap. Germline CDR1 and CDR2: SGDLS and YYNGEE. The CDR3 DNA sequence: TGTGCCAGCAGCGCCCGCGGAGCGGCCACCGGGGAGCTGTTTTTT. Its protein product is CASSARGAATGELFF.

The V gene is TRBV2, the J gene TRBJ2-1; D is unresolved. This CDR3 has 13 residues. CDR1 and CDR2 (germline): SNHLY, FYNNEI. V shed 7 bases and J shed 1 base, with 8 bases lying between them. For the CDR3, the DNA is TGTGCCAGCACGCGGCCTTCCTACAATGAGCAGTTCTTC. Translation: CASTRPSYNEQFF.

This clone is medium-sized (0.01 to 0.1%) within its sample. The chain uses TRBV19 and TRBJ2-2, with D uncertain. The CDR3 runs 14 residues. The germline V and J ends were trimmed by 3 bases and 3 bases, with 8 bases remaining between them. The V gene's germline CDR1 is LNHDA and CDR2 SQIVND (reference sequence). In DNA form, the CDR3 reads TGTGCCAGTAGTATGTGGTCATACACCGGGGAGCTGTTTTTT. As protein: CASSMWSYTGELFF.

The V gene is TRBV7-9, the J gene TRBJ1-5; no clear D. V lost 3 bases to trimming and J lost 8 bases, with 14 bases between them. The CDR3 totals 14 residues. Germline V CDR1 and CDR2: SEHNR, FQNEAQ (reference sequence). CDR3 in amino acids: CASSFYADLEPQHF. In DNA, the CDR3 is TGTGCCAGCAGCTTCTATGCAGATTTGGAGCCCCAGCATTTT.

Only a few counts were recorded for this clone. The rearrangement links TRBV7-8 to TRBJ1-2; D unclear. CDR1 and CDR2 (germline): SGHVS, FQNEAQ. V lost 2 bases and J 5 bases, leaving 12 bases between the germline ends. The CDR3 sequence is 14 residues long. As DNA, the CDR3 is TGTGCCAGCAGCTTATCCAGTTCTGGTTATGGCTACACCTTC. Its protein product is CASSLSSSGYGYTF.

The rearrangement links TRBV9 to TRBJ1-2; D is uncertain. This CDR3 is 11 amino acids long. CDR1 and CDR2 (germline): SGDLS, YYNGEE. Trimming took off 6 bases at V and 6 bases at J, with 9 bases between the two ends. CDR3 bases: TGTGCCAGCACCCGCTCGGATGGCTACACCTTC. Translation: CASTRSDGYTF.

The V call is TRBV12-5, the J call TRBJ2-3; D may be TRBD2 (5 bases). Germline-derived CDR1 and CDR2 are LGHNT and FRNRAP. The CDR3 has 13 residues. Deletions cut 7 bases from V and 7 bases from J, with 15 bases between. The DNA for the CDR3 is TGTGCTAGTGCCATAGCCCCGGGGAATACGCAGTATTTT. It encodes CASAIAPGNTQYF.

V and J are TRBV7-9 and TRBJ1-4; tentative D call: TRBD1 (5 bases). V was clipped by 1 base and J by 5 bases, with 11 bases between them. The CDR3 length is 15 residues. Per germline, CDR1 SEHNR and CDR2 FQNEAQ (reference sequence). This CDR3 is CASSLGGGGNEKLFF. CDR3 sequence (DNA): TGTGCCAGCAGCTTAGGAGGCGGGGGGAATGAAAAACTGTTTTTT.

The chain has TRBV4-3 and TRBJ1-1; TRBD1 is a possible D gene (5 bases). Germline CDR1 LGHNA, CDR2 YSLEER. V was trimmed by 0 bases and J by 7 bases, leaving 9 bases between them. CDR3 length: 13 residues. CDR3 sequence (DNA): TGCGCCAGCAGCCAAGAGGGGGTGAATGAAGCTTTCTTT. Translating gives CASSQEGVNEAFF.

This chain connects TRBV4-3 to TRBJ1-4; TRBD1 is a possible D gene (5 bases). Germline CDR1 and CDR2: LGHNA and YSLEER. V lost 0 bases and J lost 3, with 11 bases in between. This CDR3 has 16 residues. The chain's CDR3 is CASSQEWRGANEKLFF. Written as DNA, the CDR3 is TGCGCCAGCAGCCAAGAATGGCGAGGGGCTAATGAAAAACTGTTTTTT.